Shown below are 7 T cell receptor beta chains from a single sample sequenced in a study of regulatory T cells in long-lasting Graves disease. Sequencing libraries for TCR beta were prepared with iRepertoire HTBI primers and Arm-PCR of CDR3 regions. TCRdb re-analysed the multiplex PCR reads in MiXCR, keeping a single row per CDR3 protein. Of fewer than 600,000 distinct CDR3 sequences listed, under 25% are singletons. The time point is: persistent/refractory GD, antithyroid drugs over 5 years with positive TRAb. Preparation of the TCR library used RNA extracted from PBMCs. The sample in question was peripheral blood mononuclear cells (PBMCs), obtained when the disease was refractory, from a patient treated with antithyroid drugs. The receptors originated from a female donor with Graves disease.

This clonotype has only a few counts. The rearrangement joins TRBV20-1 to TRBJ2-7, with 9 bases lining up with TRBD1. The CDR3 loop spans 14 amino acids. Germline CDR1 reads DFQATT; CDR2 reads SNEGSKA (reference sequence). The J segment lost 3 bases and the V segment lost 2 bases, leaving 5 bases of the junction unmatched. The CDR3 nucleotides read TGCAGTGCTAGACCGCGGGACAGGGTCTACGAGCAGTACTTC. It is translated as CSARPRDRVYEQYF.

This chain links TRBV5-1 with TRBJ1-6; TRBD1 is a possible D gene (6 bases). Trimming stripped 4 bases from V and 6 bases from J, with 17 bases between. Germline lookup yields CDR1 SGHRS and CDR2 YFSETQ. CDR3 length: 16 residues. The CDR3 sequence: CASSDTPQGGNSPLHF. CDR3 in DNA: TGCGCCAGCAGCGACACGCCACAGGGTGGTAATTCACCCCTCCACTTT.

The table lists this clonotype with many counts. The chain is built from TRBV28 and TRBJ1-6, with a weak D call TRBD1 (5 bases). The germline gives CDR1 MDHEN, CDR2 SYDVKM. V lost 9 bases to trimming and J lost 0 bases, with 18 bases between them. The length of the CDR3 is 17 residues. CDR3 in DNA: TGTGCCAGTCTAAAGCGGGGCCTGATCTCCTATAATTCACCCCTCCACTTT. This gives the protein CASLKRGLISYNSPLHF. The whole variable domain, remainder taken from reference TRBV28 and TRBJ1-6, is DVKVTQSSRYLVKRTGEKVFLECVQDMDHENMFWYRQDPGLGLRLIYFSYDVKMKEKGDIPEGYSVSREKKERFSLILESASTNQTSMYLCASLKRGLISYNSPLHFGNGTRLTVT.

This clonotype was counted at least ten times. The chain has TRBV6-1 and TRBJ1-2; a weak D match, TRBD1 (5 bases). The CDR3 covers 13 residues. V shed 5 bases and J shed 0 bases, with 7 bases lying between them. Germline values: CDR1 MNHNS, CDR2 SASEGT. Written as DNA, the CDR3 is TGTGCCAGCAGTAGGGGATCTAACTATGGCTACACCTTC. Protein: CASSRGSNYGYTF.

This clonotype was detected only a few times. The chain links TRBV20-1 to TRBJ1-1, with D perhaps matching TRBD1 (5 bases). The CDR3 runs to 13 residues. The V end was cut by 7 bases, the J end by 4 bases, with 16 bases between. Germline V gene data show CDR1 as DFQATT and CDR2 as SNEGSKA (reference sequence). The CDR3 nucleotides are TGCAGTGTCGGAACCGTCGGGGGCACTGAAGCTTTCTTT. It specifies CSVGTVGGTEAFF.

This clonotype was observed a few times. The gene calls are TRBV7-3 and TRBJ2-5; possible D gene TRBD1, 6 bases. V was pared by 2 bases and J by 5 bases, with 12 bases between. Germline V gives CDR1 SGHTA, CDR2 FQGTGA. The CDR3 length is 14 residues. In DNA form, the CDR3 reads TGTGCCAGCAGCTTACGTCCAGGGGCCGAGACCCAGTACTTC. This encodes CASSLRPGAETQYF. Full variable domain (remainder filled in from reference TRBV7-3 and TRBJ2-5): GAGVSQTPSNKVTEKGKYVELRCDPISGHTALYWYRQSLGQGPEFLIYFQGTGAADDSGLPNDRFFAVRPEGSVSTLKIQRTERGDSAVYLCASSLRPGAETQYFGPGTRLLVL.

This clonotype turned up a few times. The rearrangement joins TRBV25-1 to TRBJ2-7; no definite D call. CDR1 is MGHDK and CDR2 is SYGVNS in the germline V gene. Deletions cut 4 bases from V and 4 bases from J, with 17 bases between. The CDR3 contains 15 residues. The DNA of the CDR3 is TGTGCCAGCAGTGCCCTGGGCCAGAGTGGGTACGAGCAGTACTTC. Translation: CASSALGQSGYEQYF.